This T cell receptor (beta chain) was observed in a study of blood T cell repertoires in COVID-19. Study as a whole: Donors in the United States, Italy and Spain gave samples during acute or convalescent COVID-19. PBMCs, B-cell-depleted T cells, or T cells were the source of the cDNA or gDNA that made up the material.

In the original processing: Amplifying reference gene primers gave estimates of nucleated cell counts. Libraries were prepared by immunoSEQ multiplex PCR; TCRdb keeps only in-frame clonotypes and omits some of them. For V, J and clone size, that table is used; D and trimming come from the DNA. The table includes over 200,000 clones, more than 80% detected once. The CDR3 has 17 residues. Germline CDR1 is SGDLS and CDR2 is YYNGEE. V lost 3 bases, J lost 1 base, and 14 bases lay in between. Recruited during active infection, patients (from Seattle) were subsequently followed longitudinally. This sequence joins TRBV9 and TRBJ2-6, with D possibly TRBD2 on 6 matching bases. The sequenced sample was peripheral blood. The TCR sequence derives from a woman younger than 45 with COVID-19, enrolled during active disease. The CDR3 region has the DNA TGTGCCAGCAGCGGGGGGGACGCTGGATCTGGGGCCAACGTCCTGACTTTC. As protein: CASSGGDAGSGANVLTF.